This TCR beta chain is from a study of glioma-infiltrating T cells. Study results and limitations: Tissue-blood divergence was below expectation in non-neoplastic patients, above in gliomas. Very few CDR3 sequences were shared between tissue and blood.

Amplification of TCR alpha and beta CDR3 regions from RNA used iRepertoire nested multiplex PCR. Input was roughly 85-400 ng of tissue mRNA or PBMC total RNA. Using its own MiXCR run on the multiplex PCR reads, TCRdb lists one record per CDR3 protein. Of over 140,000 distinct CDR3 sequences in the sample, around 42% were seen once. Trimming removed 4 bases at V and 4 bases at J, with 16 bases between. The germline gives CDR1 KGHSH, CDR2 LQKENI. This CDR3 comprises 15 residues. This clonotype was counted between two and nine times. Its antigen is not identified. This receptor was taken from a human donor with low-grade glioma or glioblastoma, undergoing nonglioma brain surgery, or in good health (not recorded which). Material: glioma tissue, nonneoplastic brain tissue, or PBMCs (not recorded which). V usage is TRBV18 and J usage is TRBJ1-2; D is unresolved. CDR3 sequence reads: CASSHTDTQLYGYTF. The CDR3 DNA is TGTGCCAGCTCACATACAGACACCCAACTCTATGGCTACACCTTC.